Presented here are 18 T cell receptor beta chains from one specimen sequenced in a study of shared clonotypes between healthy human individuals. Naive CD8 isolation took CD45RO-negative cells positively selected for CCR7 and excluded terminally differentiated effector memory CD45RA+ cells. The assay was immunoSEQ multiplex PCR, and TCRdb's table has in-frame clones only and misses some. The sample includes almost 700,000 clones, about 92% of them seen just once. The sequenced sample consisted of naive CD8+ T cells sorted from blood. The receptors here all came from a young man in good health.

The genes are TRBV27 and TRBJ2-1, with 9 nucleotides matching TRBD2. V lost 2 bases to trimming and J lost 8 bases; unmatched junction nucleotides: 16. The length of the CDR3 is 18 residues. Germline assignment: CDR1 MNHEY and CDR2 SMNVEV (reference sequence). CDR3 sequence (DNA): TGTGCCAGCAGTTTACGCCCAGGAGGACTAGCGCTCCAAGATGAGCAGTTCTTC. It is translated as CASSLRPGGLALQDEQFF.

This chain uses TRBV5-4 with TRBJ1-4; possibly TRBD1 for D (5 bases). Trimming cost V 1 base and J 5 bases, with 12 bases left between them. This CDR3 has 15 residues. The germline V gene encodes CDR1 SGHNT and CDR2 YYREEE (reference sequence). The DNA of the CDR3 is TGTGCCAGCAGCTTGACCGGGGCGGGGAATGAAAAACTGTTTTTT. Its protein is CASSLTGAGNEKLFF. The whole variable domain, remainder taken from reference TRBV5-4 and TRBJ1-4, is ETGVTQSPTHLIKTRGQQVTLRCSSQSGHNTVSWYQQALGQGPQFIFQYYREEENGRGNFPPRFSGLQFPNYSSELNVNALELDDSALYLCASSLTGAGNEKLFFGSGTQLSVL.

The CDR3 is CATLRTDSYEQYF. In nucleotides, the CDR3 is TGTGCCACCCTTAGGACGGACTCCTACGAGCAGTACTTC. The chain joins TRBV27 to TRBJ2-7; D is ambiguous. V was trimmed by 10 bases and J by 0 bases, leaving 13 bases between them. This CDR3 spans 13 amino acids. Looked up from germline, CDR1 is MNHEY and CDR2 is SMNVEV (reference sequence).

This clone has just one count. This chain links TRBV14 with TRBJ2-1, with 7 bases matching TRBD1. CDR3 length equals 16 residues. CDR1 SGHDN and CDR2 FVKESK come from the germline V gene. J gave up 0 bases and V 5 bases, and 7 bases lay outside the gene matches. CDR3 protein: CASSIQGSSSYNEQFF. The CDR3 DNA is TGTGCCAGCAGCATACAGGGGTCGAGCTCCTACAATGAGCAGTTCTTC. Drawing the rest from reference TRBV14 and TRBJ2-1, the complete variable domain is EAGVTQFPSHSVIEKGQTVTLRCDPISGHDNLYWYRRVMGKEIKFLLHFVKESKQDESGMPNNRFLAERTGGTYSTLKVQPAELEDSGVYFCASSIQGSSSYNEQFFGPGTRLTVL.

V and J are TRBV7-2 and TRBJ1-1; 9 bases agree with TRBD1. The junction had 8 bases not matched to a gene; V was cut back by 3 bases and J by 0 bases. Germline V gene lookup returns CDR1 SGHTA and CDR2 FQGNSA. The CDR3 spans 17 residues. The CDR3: CASSLGQGKTMNTEAFF. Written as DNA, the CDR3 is TGTGCCAGCAGCTTGGGACAGGGAAAAACAATGAACACTGAAGCTTTCTTT.

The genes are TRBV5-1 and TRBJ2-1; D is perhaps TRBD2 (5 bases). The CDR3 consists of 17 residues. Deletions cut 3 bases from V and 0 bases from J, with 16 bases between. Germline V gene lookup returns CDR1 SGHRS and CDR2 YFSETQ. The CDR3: CASSYPSRGSSYNEQFF. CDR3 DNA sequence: TGCGCCAGCAGCTATCCTAGTCGAGGGAGCTCCTACAATGAGCAGTTCTTC.

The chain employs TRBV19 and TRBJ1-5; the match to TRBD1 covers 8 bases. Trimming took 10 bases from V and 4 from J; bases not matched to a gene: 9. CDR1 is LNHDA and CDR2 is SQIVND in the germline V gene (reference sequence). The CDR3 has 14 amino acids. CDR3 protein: CAIKAGGENQPQHF. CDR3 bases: TGTGCCATAAAAGCAGGGGGCGAGAATCAGCCCCAGCATTTT.

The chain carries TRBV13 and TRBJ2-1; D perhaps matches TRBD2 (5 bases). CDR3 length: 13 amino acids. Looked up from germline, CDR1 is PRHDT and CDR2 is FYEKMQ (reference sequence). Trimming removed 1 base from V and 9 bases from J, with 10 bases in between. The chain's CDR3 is CASSLVLAGEQFF. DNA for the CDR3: TGTGCCAGCAGCTTAGTCCTAGCTGGTGAGCAGTTCTTC. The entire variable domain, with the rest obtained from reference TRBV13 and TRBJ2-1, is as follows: AAGVIQSPRHLIKEKRETATLKCYPIPRHDTVYWYQQGPGQDPQFLISFYEKMQSDKGSIPDRFSAQQFSDYHSELNMSSLELGDSALYFCASSLVLAGEQFFGPGTRLTVL.

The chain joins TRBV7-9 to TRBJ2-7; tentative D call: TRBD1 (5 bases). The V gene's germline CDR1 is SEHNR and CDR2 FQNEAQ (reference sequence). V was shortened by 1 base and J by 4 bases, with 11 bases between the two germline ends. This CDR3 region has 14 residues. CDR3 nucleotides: TGTGCCAGCAGCTTAGGACCTCAGGGATACGAGCAGTACTTC. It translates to CASSLGPQGYEQYF.

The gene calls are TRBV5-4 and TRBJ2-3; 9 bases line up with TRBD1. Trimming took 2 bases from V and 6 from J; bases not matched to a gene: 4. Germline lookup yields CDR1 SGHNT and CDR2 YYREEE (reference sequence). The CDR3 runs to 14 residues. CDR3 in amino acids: CASSLQGAGDTQYF. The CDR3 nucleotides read TGTGCCAGCAGCTTACAGGGGGCCGGGGATACGCAGTATTTT.

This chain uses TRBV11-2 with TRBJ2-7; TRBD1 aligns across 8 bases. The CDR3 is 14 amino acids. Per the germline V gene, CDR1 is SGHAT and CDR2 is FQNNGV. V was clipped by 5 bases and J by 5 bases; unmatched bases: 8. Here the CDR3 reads CASSRRGRDDEQYF. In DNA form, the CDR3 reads TGTGCCAGCAGCCGCAGGGGGCGCGACGACGAGCAGTACTTC. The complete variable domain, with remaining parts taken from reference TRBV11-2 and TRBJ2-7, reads EAGVAQSPRYKIIEKRQSVAFWCNPISGHATLYWYQQILGQGPKLLIQFQNNGVVDDSQLPKDRFSAERLKGVDSTLKIQPAKLEDSAVYLCASSRRGRDDEQYFGPGTRLTVT.

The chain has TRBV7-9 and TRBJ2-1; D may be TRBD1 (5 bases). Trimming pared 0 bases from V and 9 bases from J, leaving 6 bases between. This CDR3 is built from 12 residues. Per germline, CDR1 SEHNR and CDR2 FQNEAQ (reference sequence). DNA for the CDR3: TGTGCCAGCAGCTTAGCTGGGGCTGAGCAGTTCTTC. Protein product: CASSLAGAEQFF.

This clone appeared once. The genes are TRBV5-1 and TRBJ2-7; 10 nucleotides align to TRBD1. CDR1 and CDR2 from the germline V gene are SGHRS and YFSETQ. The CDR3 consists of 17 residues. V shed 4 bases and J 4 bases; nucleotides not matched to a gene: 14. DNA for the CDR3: TGCGCCAGCAGCCTAAGACAGGGGGCGGGATACTCATACGAGCAGTACTTC. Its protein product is CASSLRQGAGYSYEQYF.

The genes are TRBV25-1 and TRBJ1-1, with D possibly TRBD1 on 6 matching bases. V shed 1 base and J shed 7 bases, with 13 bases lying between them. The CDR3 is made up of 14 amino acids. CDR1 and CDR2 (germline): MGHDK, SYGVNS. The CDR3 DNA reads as TGTGCCAGCAGTGAATTGGGGGGCCCCCGTGAAGCTTTCTTT. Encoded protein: CASSELGGPREAFF.

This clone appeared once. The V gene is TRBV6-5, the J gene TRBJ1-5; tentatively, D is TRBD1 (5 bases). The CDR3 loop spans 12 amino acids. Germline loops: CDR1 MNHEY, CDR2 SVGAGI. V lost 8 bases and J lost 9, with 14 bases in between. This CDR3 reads CASGPGTWPQHF. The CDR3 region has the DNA TGTGCCAGCGGGCCAGGGACCTGGCCCCAGCATTTT.

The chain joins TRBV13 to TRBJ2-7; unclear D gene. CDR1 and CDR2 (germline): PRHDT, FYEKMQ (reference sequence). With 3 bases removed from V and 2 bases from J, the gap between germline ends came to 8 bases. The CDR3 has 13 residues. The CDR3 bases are TGTGCCAGCAGCTTCACTCGTACCTACGAGCAGTACTTC. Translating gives CASSFTRTYEQYF. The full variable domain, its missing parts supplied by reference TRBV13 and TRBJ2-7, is AAGVIQSPRHLIKEKRETATLKCYPIPRHDTVYWYQQGPGQDPQFLISFYEKMQSDKGSIPDRFSAQQFSDYHSELNMSSLELGDSALYFCASSFTRTYEQYFGPGTRLTVT.

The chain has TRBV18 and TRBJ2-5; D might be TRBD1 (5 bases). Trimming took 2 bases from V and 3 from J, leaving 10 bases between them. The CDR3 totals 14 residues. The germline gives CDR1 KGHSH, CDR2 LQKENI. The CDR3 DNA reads TGTGCCAGCTCACCAACCGACAGTGAAGAGACCCAGTACTTC. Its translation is CASSPTDSEETQYF.

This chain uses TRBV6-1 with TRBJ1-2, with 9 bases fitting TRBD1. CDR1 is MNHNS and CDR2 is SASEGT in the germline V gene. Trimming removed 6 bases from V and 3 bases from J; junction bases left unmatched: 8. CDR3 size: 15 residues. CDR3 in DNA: TGTGCCAGCAGGAACCCGGGACAGGGACACTATGGCTACACCTTC. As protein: CASRNPGQGHYGYTF.